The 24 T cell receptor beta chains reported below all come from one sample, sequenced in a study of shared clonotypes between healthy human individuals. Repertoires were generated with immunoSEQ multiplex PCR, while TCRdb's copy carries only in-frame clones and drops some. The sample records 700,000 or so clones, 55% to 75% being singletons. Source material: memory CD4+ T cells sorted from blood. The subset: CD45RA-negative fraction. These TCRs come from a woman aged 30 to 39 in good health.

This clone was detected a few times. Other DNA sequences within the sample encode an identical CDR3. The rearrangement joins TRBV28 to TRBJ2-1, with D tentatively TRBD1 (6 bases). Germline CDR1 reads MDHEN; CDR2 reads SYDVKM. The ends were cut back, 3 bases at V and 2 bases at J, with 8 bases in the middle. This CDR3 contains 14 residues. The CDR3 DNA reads TGTGCCAGCAGTTTCCAGGGGACCTACAATGAGCAGTTCTTC. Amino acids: CASSFQGTYNEQFF.

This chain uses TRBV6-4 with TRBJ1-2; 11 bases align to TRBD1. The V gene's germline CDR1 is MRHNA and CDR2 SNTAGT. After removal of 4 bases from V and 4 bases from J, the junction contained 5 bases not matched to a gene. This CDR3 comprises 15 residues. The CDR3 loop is CASSGWTGGLYGYTF. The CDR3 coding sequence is TGTGCCAGCAGTGGCTGGACAGGGGGCCTCTATGGCTACACCTTC.

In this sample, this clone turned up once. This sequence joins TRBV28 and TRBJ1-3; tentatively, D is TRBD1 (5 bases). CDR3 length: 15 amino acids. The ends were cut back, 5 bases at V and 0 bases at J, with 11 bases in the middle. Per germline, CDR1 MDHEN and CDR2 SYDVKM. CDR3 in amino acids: CASSTGRNSGNTIYF. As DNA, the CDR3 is TGTGCCAGCAGTACGGGACGGAACTCTGGAAACACCATATATTTT. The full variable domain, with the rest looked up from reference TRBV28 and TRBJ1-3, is DVKVTQSSRYLVKRTGEKVFLECVQDMDHENMFWYRQDPGLGLRLIYFSYDVKMKEKGDIPEGYSVSREKKERFSLILESASTNQTSMYLCASSTGRNSGNTIYFGEGSWLTVV.

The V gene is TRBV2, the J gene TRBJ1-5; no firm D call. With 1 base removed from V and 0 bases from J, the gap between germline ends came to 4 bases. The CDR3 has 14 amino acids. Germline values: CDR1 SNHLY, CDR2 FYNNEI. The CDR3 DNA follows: TGTGCCAGCAGTGAAGTGTATAGCAATCAGCCCCAGCATTTT. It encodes CASSEVYSNQPQHF.

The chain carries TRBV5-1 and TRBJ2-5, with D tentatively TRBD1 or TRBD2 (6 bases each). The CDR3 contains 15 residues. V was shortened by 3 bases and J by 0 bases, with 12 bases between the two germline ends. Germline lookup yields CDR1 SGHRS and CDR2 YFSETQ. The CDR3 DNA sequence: TGCGCCAGCAGCTGGCAGGGGACTGACCAAGAGACCCAGTACTTC. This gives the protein CASSWQGTDQETQYF.

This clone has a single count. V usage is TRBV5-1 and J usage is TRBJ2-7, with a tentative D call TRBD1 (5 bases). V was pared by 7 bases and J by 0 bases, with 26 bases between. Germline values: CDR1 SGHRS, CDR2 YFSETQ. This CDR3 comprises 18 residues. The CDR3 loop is CASAPAPAAGQLSYEQYF. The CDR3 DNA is TGCGCCAGCGCCCCGGCGCCTGCCGCAGGGCAACTCTCCTACGAGCAGTACTTC.

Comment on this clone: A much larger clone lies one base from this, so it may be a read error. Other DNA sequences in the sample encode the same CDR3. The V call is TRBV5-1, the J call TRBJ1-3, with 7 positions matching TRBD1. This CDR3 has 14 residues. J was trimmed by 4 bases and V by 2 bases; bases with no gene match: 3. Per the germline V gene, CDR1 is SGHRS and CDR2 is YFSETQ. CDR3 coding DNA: TGCGCCAGCAGCTTAGGGACAGAAGGAAACACCATATATTTT. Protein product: CASSLGTEGNTIYF.

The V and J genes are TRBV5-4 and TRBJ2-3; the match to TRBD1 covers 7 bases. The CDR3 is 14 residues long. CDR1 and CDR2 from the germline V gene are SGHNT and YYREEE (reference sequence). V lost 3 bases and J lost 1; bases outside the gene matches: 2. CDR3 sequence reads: CASSSGTGTDTQYF. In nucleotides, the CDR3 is TGTGCCAGCAGCTCCGGGACAGGCACAGATACGCAGTATTTT.

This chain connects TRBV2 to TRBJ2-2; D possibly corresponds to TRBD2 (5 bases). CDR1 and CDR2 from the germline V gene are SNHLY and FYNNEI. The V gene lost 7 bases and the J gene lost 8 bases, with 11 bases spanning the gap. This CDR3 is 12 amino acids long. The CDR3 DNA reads TGTGCCAGCATGCGGGTTGGTGGGGAGCTGTTTTTT. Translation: CASMRVGGELFF.

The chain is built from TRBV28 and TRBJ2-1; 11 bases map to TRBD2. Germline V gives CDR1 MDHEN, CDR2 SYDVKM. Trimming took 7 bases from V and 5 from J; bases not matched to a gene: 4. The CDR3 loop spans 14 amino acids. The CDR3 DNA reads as TGTGCCAGCAAAGGGACTAGCGGAAACAATGAGCAGTTCTTC. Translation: CASKGTSGNNEQFF. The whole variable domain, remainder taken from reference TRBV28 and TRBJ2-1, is DVKVTQSSRYLVKRTGEKVFLECVQDMDHENMFWYRQDPGLGLRLIYFSYDVKMKEKGDIPEGYSVSREKKERFSLILESASTNQTSMYLCASKGTSGNNEQFFGPGTRLTVL.

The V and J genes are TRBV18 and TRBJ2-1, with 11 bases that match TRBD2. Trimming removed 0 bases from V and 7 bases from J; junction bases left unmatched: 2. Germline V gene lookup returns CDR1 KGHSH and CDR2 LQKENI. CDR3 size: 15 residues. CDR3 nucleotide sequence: TGTGCCAGCTCACCACCGTTAGCGGGAGGGAATGAGCAGTTCTTC. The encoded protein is CASSPPLAGGNEQFF.

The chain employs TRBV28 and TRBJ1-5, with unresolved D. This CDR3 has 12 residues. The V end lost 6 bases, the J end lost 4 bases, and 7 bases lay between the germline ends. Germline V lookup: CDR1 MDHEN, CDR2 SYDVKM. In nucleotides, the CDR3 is TGTGCCAGCAGGCGACCTAATCAGCCCCAGCATTTT. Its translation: CASRRPNQPQHF.

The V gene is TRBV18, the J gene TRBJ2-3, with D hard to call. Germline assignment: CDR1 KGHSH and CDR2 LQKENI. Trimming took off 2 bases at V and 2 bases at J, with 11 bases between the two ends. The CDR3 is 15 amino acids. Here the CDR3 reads CASSPAVIDTDTQYF. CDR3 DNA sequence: TGTGCCAGCTCACCAGCCGTTATTGACACAGATACGCAGTATTTT.

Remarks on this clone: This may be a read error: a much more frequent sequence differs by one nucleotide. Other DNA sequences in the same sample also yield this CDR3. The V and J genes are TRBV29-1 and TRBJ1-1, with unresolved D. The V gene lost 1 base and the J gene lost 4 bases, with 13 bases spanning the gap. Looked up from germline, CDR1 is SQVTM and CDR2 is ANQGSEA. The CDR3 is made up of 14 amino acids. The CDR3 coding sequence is TGCAGCGTTGAAGTTGGCGCGGGAGGCACTGAAGCTTTCTTT. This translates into CSVEVGAGGTEAFF.

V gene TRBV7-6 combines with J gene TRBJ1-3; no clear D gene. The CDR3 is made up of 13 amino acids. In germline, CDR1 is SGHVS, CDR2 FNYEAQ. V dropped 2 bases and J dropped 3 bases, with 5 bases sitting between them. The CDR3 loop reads CASSLNSGNTIYF. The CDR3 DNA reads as TGTGCCAGCAGCTTAAACAGTGGAAACACCATATATTTT.

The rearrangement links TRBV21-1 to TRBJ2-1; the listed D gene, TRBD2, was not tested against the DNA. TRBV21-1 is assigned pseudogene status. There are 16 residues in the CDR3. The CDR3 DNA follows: TGTGCCAGCAGCAGCCGTCTAGCGGGAGTTCGAAATGAGCAGTTCTTC. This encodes CASSSRLAGVRNEQFF.

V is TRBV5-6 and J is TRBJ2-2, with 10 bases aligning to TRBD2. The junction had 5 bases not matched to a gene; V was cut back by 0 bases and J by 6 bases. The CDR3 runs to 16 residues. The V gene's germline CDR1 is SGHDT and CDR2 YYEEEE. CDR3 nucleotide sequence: TGTGCCAGCAGCTTGGGAAGCGGGAGGGCCGCCGGGGAGCTGTTTTTT. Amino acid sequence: CASSLGSGRAAGELFF.

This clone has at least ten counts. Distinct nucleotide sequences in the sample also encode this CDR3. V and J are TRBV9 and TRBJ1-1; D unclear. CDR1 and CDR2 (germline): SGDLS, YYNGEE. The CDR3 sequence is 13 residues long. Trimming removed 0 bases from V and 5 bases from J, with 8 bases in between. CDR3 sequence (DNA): TGTGCCAGCAGCGTAGCGTCTGGTACTGAAGCTTTCTTT. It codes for CASSVASGTEAFF.

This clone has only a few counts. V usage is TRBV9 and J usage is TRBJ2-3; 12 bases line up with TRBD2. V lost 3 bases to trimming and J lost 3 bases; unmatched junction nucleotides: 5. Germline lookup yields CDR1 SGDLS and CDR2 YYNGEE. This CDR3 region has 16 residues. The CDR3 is CASSALAGGETDTQYF. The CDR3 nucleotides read TGTGCCAGCAGCGCACTAGCGGGAGGCGAGACAGATACGCAGTATTTT.

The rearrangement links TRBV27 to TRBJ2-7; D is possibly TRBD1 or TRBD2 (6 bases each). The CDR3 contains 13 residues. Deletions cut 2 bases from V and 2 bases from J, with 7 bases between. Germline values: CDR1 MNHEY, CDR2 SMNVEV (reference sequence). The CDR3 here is CASSLGGPYEQYF. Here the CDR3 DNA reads TGTGCCAGCAGTTTAGGGGGGCCCTACGAGCAGTACTTC.

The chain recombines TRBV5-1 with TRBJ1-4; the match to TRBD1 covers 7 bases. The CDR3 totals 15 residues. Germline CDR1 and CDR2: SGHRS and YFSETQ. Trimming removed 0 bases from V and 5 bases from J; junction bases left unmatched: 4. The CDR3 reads CASSLGTGRNEKLFF. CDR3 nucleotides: TGCGCCAGCAGCTTGGGGACAGGACGGAATGAAAAACTGTTTTTT.

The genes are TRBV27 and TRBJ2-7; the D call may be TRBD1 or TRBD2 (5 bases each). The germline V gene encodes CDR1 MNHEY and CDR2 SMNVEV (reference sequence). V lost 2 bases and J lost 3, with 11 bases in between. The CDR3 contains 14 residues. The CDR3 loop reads CASSLAGSSYEQYF. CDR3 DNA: TGTGCCAGCAGTTTAGCAGGGAGTAGCTACGAGCAGTACTTC.

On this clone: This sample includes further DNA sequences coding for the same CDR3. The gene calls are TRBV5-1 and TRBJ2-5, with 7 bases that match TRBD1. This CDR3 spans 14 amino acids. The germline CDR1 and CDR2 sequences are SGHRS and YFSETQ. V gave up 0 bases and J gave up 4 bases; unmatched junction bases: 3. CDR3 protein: CASSLVTGRETQYF. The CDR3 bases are TGCGCCAGCAGCTTGGTGACAGGGCGAGAGACCCAGTACTTC.

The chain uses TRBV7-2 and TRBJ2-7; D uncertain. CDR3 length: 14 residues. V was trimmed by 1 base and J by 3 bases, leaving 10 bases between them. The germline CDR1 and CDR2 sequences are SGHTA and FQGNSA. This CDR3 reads CASSLGPRNYEQYF. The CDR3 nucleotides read TGTGCCAGCAGCTTAGGTCCTAGAAACTACGAGCAGTACTTC. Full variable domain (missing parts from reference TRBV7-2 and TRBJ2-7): GAGVSQSPSNKVTEKGKDVELRCDPISGHTALYWYRQSLGQGLEFLIYFQGNSAPDKSGLPSDRFSAERTGGSVSTLTIQRTQQEDSAVYLCASSLGPRNYEQYFGPGTRLTVT.